The 11 T cell receptor beta chains presented below share a single source sample, sequenced in a study of OX40 agonist ivuxolimab in advanced cancers. Assay used: immunoSEQ multiplex PCR; TCRdb lists only in-frame clones, some missing. The sample carries fewer than 75,000 clones, around 80% recorded once. The material sequenced was CD4+ or CD8+ T cells sorted from blood, taken in a trial of the OX40 agonist ivuxolimab. All receptors derive from an adult with an advanced solid tumor such as melanoma, head and neck, liver or kidney cancer.

In DNA, the CDR3 is TGTGCCAGCAGGGTGGGATCACAGGGAAGGCCCACCGGGGAGCTGTTTTTT. Translating it yields CASRVGSQGRPTGELFF. The rearrangement uses TRBV27 and TRBJ2-2; perhaps TRBD1 as D (6 bases). Germline assignment: CDR1 MNHEY and CDR2 SMNVEV (reference sequence). The ends were cut back, 6 bases at V and 4 bases at J, with 21 bases in the middle. CDR3 length: 17 residues.

CDR3 DNA sequence: TGTGCCAGCTCACCAAGGCGGGGGGGCATGGAGACCCAGTACTTC. This gives the protein CASSPRRGGMETQYF. The V and J genes are TRBV18 and TRBJ2-5; 9 nucleotides match TRBD2. The ends lost 2 bases at V and 5 bases at J; junction bases unmatched: 6. Germline CDR1 and CDR2: KGHSH and LQKENI. The CDR3 extends over 15 amino acids.

The chain uses TRBV15 and TRBJ2-1; 7 bases align to TRBD2. V was clipped by 0 bases and J by 1 base; unmatched bases: 6. Germline lookup yields CDR1 LNHNV and CDR2 YYDKDF (reference sequence). The length of the CDR3 is 17 residues. In DNA, the CDR3 is TGTGCCACCAGCAGAGAACGGACGGGAGGTTCCTACAATGAGCAGTTCTTC. Amino acids: CATSRERTGGSYNEQFF.

This clone was seen a single time. The chain joins TRBV4-3 to TRBJ2-2; 7 nucleotides line up with TRBD1. This CDR3 is 14 amino acids long. Germline CDR1 reads LGHNA; CDR2 reads YSLEER. V lost 2 bases to trimming and J lost 5 bases; unmatched junction nucleotides: 2. The chain's CDR3 is CASSQYRGTGELFF. The CDR3 bases are TGCGCCAGCAGCCAATACAGGGGAACCGGGGAGCTGTTTTTT.

The V and J genes are TRBV7-2 and TRBJ2-1, with 8 bases identical to TRBD1. Germline V gene lookup returns CDR1 SGHTA and CDR2 FQGNSA. With V trimmed by 4 bases and J by 13 bases, 9 bases remained unmatched. The CDR3 has 13 amino acids. Here the CDR3 DNA reads TGTGCCAGCAGCTCCTACTCCGGGACAGGTCAGTTCTTC. It encodes CASSSYSGTGQFF.

J is TRBJ1-2 and V is TRBV6-1; 8 bases fit TRBD1. The J segment lost 0 bases and the V segment lost 4 bases, leaving 16 bases of the junction unmatched. Germline-derived CDR1 and CDR2 are MNHNS and SASEGT. The CDR3 extends over 19 amino acids. CDR3 loop: CASSGYTTGTGRSNYGYTF. Here the CDR3 DNA reads TGTGCCAGCAGTGGTTACACAACCGGGACAGGAAGATCTAACTATGGCTACACCTTC.

V and J are TRBV4-2 and TRBJ2-3, with TRBD2 identical over 13 bases. CDR3 length equals 15 residues. Unmatched junction bases numbered 0, after V lost 2 bases and J lost 4 bases. Germline V gene sequence: CDR1 LGHNA, CDR2 YNFKEQ. The CDR3, as DNA: TGTGCCAGCAGCCAAACTAGCGGGGGGGCAGATACGCAGTATTTT. It is translated as CASSQTSGGADTQYF.

This clone has just a few counts. The CDR3 coding sequence is TGTGCCAGCAGTGAGTCGACGGCTTACGAGCAGTACGTC. This encodes CASSESTAYEQYV. The chain is built from TRBV6-1 and TRBJ2-7, with unresolved D. Germline values: CDR1 MNHNS, CDR2 SASEGT. The CDR3 extends over 13 amino acids. V dropped 3 bases and J dropped 4 bases, with 10 bases sitting between them.

The rearrangement links TRBV28 to TRBJ1-3; tentatively, D is TRBD1 (6 bases). The V gene lost 5 bases and the J gene lost 1 base, with 21 bases spanning the gap. The CDR3 has 18 amino acids. Germline V gene sequence: CDR1 MDHEN, CDR2 SYDVKM. CDR3 sequence reads: CASSNRNYRVPSGNTIYF. CDR3 in DNA: TGTGCCAGCAGTAATCGAAATTACAGGGTCCCATCTGGAAACACCATATATTTT.

In this sample, this clone turned up once. This chain uses TRBV5-6 with TRBJ2-5, with D possibly matching TRBD2 (6 bases). V lost 1 base to trimming and J lost 5 bases, with 15 bases between them. Looked up from germline, CDR1 is SGHDT and CDR2 is YYEEEE. CDR3 length: 15 residues. The CDR3 sequence: CASSLWRGSGETQYF. For the CDR3, the DNA is TGTGCCAGCAGCTTGTGGAGGGGATCCGGGGAGACCCAGTACTTC.

J is TRBJ2-4 and V is TRBV4-1; D is perhaps TRBD1 or TRBD2 (5 bases each). V lost 4 bases and J lost 0, with 7 bases in between. CDR3 length: 14 amino acids. Germline V gene lookup returns CDR1 MGHRA and CDR2 YSYEKL. The CDR3 DNA is TGCGCCAGCAGCCCGGGGCAAGCCAAAAACATTCAGTACTTC. Translated, it gives CASSPGQAKNIQYF.